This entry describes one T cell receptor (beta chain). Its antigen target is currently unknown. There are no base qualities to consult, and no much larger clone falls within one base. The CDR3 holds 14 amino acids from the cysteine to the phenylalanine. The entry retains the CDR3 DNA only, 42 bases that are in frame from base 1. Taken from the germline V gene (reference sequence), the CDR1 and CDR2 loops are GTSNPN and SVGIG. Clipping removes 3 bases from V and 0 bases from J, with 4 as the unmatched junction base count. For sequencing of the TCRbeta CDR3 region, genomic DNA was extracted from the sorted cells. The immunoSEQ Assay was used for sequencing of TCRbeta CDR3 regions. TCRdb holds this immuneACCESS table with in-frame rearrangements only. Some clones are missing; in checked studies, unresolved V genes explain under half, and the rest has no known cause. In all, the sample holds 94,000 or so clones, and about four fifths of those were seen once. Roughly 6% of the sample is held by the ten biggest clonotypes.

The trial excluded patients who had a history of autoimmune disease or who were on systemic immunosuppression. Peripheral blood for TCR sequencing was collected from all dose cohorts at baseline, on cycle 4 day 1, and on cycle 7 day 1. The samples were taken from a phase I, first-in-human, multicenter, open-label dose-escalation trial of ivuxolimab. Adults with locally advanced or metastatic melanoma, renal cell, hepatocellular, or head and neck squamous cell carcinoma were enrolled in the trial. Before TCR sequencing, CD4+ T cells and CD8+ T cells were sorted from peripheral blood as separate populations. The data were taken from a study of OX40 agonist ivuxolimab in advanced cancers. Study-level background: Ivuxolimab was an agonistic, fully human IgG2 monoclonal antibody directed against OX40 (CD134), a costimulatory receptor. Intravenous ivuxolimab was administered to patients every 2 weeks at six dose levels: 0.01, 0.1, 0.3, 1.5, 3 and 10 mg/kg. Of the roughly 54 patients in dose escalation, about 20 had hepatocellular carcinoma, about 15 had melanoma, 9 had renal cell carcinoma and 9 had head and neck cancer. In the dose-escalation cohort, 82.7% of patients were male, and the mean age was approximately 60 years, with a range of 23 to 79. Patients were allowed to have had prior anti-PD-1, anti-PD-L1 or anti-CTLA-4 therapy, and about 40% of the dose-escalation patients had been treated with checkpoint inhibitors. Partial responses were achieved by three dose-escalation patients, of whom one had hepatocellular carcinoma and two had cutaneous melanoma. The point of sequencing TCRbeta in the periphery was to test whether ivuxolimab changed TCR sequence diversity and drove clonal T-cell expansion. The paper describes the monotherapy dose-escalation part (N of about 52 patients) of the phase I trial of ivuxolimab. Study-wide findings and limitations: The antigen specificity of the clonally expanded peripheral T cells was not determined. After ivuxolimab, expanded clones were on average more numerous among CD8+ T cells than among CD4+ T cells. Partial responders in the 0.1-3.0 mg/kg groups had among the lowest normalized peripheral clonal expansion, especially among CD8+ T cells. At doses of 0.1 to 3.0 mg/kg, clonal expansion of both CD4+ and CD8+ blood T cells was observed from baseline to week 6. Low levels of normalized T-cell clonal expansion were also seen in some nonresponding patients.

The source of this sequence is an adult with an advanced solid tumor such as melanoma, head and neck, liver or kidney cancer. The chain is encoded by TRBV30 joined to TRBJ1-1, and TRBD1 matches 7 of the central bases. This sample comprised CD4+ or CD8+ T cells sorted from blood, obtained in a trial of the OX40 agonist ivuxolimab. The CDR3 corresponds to CAWRGGGVNTEAFF. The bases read TGTGCCTGGAGGGGAGGGGGCGTGAACACTGAAGCTTTCTTT.